Reported below is one T cell receptor beta chain. The target antigen is unknown. The naive CD8 fraction comprised CD45RO-negative cells positively selected for CCR7 and excluded terminally differentiated effector memory CD45RA+ cells. Germline loops: CDR1 WSHSY, CDR2 SAAADI. V was shortened by 7 bases and J by 5 bases, with 26 bases between the two germline ends. The CDR3 has 17 residues. Clones were read by immunoSEQ multiplex PCR, and TCRdb kept only the in-frame ones, dropping some. The data hold about 820,000 clones, with about 92% observed a single time. This sample was taken from a study of shared clonotypes between healthy human individuals. General observations from the study: Larger richness was generally estimated for naive than memory subsets. Few donors limited the genetic and exposure-history diversity represented. Though the depth was large, rarefaction showed that sorted-subset sequencing was incomplete.

Sequenced input: naive CD8+ T cells sorted from blood. The TCR comes from a young man in good health. The gene calls are TRBV10-2 and TRBJ2-5; D is perhaps TRBD1 or TRBD2 (6 bases each). The CDR3 DNA sequence: TGCGCCAGCACTCCAAGGGTGGGGGCGGGACCCATTGAGACCCAGTACTTC. Translated: CASTPRVGAGPIETQYF.